This entry concerns a single T cell receptor (beta chain). Its antigen is not identified. This sample is drawn from a study of T-cell memory formation after mild COVID-19. Study-wide context: TCR clustering was largely donor specific.

TCRdb itself ran the 5' RACE reads through MiXCR, one entry per CDR3 protein. The sample contains 100,000 to 150,000 distinct CDR3 sequences, about a sixth of which appear only once. Overall study findings and caveats: Pre-infection memory contained some responding clones, which suggested that cross-reactive memory had joined. Clonal second-wave expansions that peaked on day 37 had unconfirmed SARS-CoV-2 specificity.

Per germline, CDR1 DFQATT and CDR2 SNEGSKA (reference sequence). Trimming left V 6 bases short and J 8 bases short, with 21 bases between. CDR3 length: 14 amino acids. The source is a man between 18 and 29 years old who had mild COVID-19 (a few samples of this study predate the infection). Cell type and time point are not known. The genes are TRBV20-1 and TRBJ2-3; D not certain. Sequencing input: PBMCs or a T cell subset sorted from them (not recorded which). For the CDR3, the DNA is TGCAGTGCGACCCCCCCCGACTTATCTCGTACGCAGTATTTT. Protein product: CSATPPDLSRTQYF.